One and the same sample provided the 9 T cell receptor beta chains below, sequenced in a study of blood T cell repertoires in COVID-19. TCRdb's copy holds only in-frame clones and misses some; the assay was immunoSEQ multiplex PCR. The repertoire holds about 280,000 clones, with approximately 85% as singletons. Sequences were obtained from peripheral blood. The receptors come from a man aged 45 to 65 with active or convalescent COVID-19.

The table lists this clone with a few counts. The V and J genes are TRBV7-2 and TRBJ2-7, with TRBD2 identical over 8 bases. Trimming took 5 bases from V and 4 from J; bases not matched to a gene: 10. From germline, CDR1 is SGHTA and CDR2 FQGNSA. The CDR3 runs 15 residues. For the CDR3, the DNA is TGTGCCAGCAGCCCCGGGGGGGTAGGCACTTACGAGCAGTACTTC. This gives the protein CASSPGGVGTYEQYF.

V and J are TRBV19 and TRBJ2-2; perhaps TRBD1 as D (6 bases). The CDR3 sequence is 14 residues long. Trimming cost V 10 bases and J 7 bases, with 19 bases left between them. Looked up from germline, CDR1 is LNHDA and CDR2 is SQIVND (reference sequence). CDR3 bases: TGTGCCACCTACGACGTCCTCAGGGGCGGGGAGCTGTTTTTT. It yields the protein CATYDVLRGGELFF.

This clone was found a few times. The genes are TRBV24-1 and TRBJ2-7, with 10 nucleotides matching TRBD1. The V gene end was trimmed by 6 bases and the J gene end by 2 bases; junction bases not matched to a gene: 15. The CDR3 covers 18 residues. Germline V gives CDR1 KGHDR, CDR2 SFDVKD. CDR3 in amino acids: CATSKMDRGEIPTYEQYF. Here the CDR3 DNA reads TGTGCCACCAGTAAAATGGACAGGGGGGAAATACCTACCTACGAGCAGTACTTC.

The rearrangement links TRBV6-2 or TRBV6-3 to TRBJ1-5, with a possible D match to TRBD1 (5 bases). V was trimmed by 5 bases and J by 5 bases, leaving 16 bases between them. The length of the CDR3 is 15 residues. CDR1 and CDR2 (germline): MNHEY, SVGEGT. CDR3 region: CASSRPARGYQPQHF. CDR3 bases: TGTGCCAGCAGTCGCCCCGCTAGGGGATATCAGCCCCAGCATTTT.

The chain is built from TRBV6-5 and TRBJ1-1, with D unclear. Trimming left V 6 bases short and J 5 bases short, with 16 bases between. The CDR3 sequence is 14 residues long. Germline lookup yields CDR1 MNHEY and CDR2 SVGAGI. The CDR3 DNA reads as TGTGCCAGCAGACCGGACCTCGGAGGGACTGAAGCTTTCTTT. Encoded protein: CASRPDLGGTEAFF.

V usage is TRBV6-6 and J usage is TRBJ2-2; TRBD1 matches 10 bases. This CDR3 contains 15 residues. The junction had 7 bases not matched to a gene; V was cut back by 5 bases and J by 7 bases. CDR1 is MNHNY and CDR2 is SVGAGI in the germline V gene (reference sequence). CDR3 residues: CASSPDRGQVGELFF. The CDR3 DNA is TGTGCCAGCAGTCCCGACAGGGGGCAAGTCGGGGAGCTGTTTTTT.

This clone was seen only once. This chain uses TRBV5-4 with TRBJ1-2, with unresolved D. Germline V CDR1 and CDR2: SGHNT, YYREEE (reference sequence). CDR3 size: 13 residues. Trimming pared 4 bases from V and 3 bases from J, leaving 10 bases between. The CDR3 DNA follows: TGTGCCAGCAGCCTTCTGTCGGACTATGGCTACACCTTC. This codes for CASSLLSDYGYTF.

This rearrangement joins TRBV7-9 to TRBJ2-6; a possible D gene is TRBD1 (7 bases). The V gene's germline CDR1 is SEHNR and CDR2 FQNEAQ (reference sequence). This CDR3 has 16 amino acids. The V and J ends lost 4 bases and 5 bases respectively, with 15 bases between them. CDR3 sequence (DNA): TGTGCCAGCAGCTCCAGGGGGGACGGCTGGGCCAACGTCCTGACTTTC. The encoded protein is CASSSRGDGWANVLTF. Variable domain in full (rest from reference TRBV7-9 and TRBJ2-6): DTGVSQNPRHKITKRGQNVTFRCDPISEHNRLYWYRQTLGQGPEFLTYFQNEAQLEKSRLLSDRFSAERPKGSFSTLEIQRTEQGDSAMYLCASSSRGDGWANVLTFGAGSRLTVL.

This chain connects TRBV12-3 or TRBV12-4 to TRBJ2-7; D may be TRBD1 (6 bases). This CDR3 contains 13 residues. The V and J ends lost 6 bases and 3 bases respectively, with 12 bases between them. The CDR3 sequence: CASRNGQSYEQYF. CDR3 in DNA: TGTGCCAGCAGGAACGGACAGAGCTACGAGCAGTACTTC.